This record looks at one T cell receptor beta chain sequence and its context. Germline V lookup: CDR1 SGHTA, CDR2 FQGNSA. The CDR3 spans 14 residues. Trimming stripped 2 bases from V and 6 bases from J, with 13 bases between. The data originate from a study of human thymus T cells. Produced via immunoSEQ multiplex PCR; TCRdb's table is partial and in-frame only. Here the sample spans 54,000 or so clones, approximately 93% being singletons. Half of the eight donors gave roughly 0.45-1 mL blood during surgery. The TCR was taken from a boy younger than two with a congenital heart defect but otherwise immunologically healthy. The chain combines TRBV7-2 with TRBJ1-2; D unclear. The sample taken for sequencing was blood. CDR3 DNA: TGTGCCAGCAGCTTAAGTTACCGACAAGATGGCTACACCTTC. It codes for CASSLSYRQDGYTF. The full variable domain, in which reference TRBV7-2 and TRBJ1-2 provide the parts outside the CDR3, is GAGVSQSPSNKVTEKGKDVELRCDPISGHTALYWYRQSLGQGLEFLIYFQGNSAPDKSGLPSDRFSAERTGGSVSTLTIQRTQQEDSAVYLCASSLSYRQDGYTFGSGTRLTVV.